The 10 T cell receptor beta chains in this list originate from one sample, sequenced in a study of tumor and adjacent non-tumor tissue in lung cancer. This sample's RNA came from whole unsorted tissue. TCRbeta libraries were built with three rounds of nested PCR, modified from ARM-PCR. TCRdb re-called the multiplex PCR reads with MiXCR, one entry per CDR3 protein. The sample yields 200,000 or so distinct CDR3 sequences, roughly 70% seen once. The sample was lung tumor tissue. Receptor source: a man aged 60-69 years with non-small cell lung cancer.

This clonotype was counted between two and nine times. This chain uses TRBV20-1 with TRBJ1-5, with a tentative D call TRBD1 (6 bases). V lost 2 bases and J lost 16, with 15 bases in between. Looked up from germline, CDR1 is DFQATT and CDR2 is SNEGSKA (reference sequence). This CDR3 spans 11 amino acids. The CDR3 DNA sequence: TGCAGTGCTAGAAAGGGGGACGTAGGCCATTTT. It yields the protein CSARKGDVGHF.

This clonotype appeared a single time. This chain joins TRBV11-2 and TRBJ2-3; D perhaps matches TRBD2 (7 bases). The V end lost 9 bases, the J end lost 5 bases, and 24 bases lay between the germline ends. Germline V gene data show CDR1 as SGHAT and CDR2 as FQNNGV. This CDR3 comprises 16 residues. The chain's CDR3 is CASSPTGGFGIDTQYF. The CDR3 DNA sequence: TGTGCCAGTAGCCCTACGGGGGGCTTTGGCATAGATACGCAGTATTTT. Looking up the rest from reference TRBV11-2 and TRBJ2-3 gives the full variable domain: EAGVAQSPRYKIIEKRQSVAFWCNPISGHATLYWYQQILGQGPKLLIQFQNNGVVDDSQLPKDRFSAERLKGVDSTLKIQPAKLEDSAVYLCASSPTGGFGIDTQYFGPGTRLTVL.

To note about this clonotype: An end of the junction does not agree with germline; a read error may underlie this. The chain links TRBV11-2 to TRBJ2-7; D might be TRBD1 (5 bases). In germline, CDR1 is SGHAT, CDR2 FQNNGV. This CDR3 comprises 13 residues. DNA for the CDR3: TGTGCCAGCAGCCAGGGTCCAGGATACGGGCAGTACTTC. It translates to CASSQGPGYGQYF.

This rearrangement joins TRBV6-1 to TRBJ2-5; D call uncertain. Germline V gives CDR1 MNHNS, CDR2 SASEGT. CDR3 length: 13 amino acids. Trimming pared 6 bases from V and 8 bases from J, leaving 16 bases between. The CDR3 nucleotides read TGTGCCAGCAGATCCCGTGGTGTATTCACCCAGTACTTC. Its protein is CASRSRGVFTQYF.

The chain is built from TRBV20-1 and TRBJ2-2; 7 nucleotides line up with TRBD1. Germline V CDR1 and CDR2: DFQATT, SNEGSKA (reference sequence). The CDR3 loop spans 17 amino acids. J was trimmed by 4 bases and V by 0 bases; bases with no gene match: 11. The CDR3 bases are TGCAGTGCTAGAGATCTGAGGGGGCCCTCGAGCACCGGGGAGCTGTTTTTT. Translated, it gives CSARDLRGPSSTGELFF.

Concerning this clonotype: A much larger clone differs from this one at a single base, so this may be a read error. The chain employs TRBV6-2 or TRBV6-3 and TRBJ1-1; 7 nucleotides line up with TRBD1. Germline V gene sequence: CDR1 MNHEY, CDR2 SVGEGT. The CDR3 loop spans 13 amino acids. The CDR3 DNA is TGTGTCAGCAGCCACGGGACAGTTATTGAAGCTTTCTTT. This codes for CVSSHGTVIEAFF.

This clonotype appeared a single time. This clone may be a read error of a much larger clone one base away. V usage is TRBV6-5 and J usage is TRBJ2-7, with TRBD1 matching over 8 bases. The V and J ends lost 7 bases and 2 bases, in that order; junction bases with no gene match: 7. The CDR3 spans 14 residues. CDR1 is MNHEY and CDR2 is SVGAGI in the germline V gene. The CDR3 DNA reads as TGTGCCAGCAAGCATGGGACAGGCACCTACGAGCAGTACTTC. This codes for CASKHGTGTYEQYF.

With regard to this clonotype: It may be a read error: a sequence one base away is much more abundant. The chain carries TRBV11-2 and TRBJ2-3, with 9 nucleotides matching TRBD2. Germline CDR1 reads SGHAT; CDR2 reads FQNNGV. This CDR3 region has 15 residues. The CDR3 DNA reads TGTGCCAGCAGCTTCCGAGCGGGAGGTTCAGATACGCAGTGTTTT. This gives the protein CASSFRAGGSDTQCF.

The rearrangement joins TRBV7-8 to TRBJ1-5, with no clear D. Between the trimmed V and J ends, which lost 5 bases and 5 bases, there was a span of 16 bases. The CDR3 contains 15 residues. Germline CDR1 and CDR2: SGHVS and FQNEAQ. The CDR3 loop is CASSPRLGSDQPQHF. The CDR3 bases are TGTGCCAGCAGCCCAAGACTAGGGTCCGATCAGCCCCAGCATTTT.

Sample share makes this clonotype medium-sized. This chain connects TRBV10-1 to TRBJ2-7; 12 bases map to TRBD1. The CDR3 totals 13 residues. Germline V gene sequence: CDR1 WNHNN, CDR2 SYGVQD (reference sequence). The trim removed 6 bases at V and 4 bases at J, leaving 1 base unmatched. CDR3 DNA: TGCGCCAGCAGGGGACAGGGGGCATACGAGCAGTACTTC. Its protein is CASRGQGAYEQYF.